The 21 T cell receptor beta chains in this list originate from one sample, sequenced in a study of blood T cell repertoires in COVID-19. Only in-frame clones appear in the TCRdb table, and some are missing; sequencing was by immunoSEQ multiplex PCR. In the table there are roughly 48,000 clones, about four fifths of which are singletons. Sample: peripheral blood. The receptor set was obtained from a human donor in a cohort sampled during active COVID-19.

This clone came up a few times. CDR3 sequence reads: CASSLAGGLLNEQFF. The DNA of the CDR3 is TGTGCCAGCAGCTTAGCGGGGGGGCTTCTCAATGAGCAGTTCTTC. V and J are TRBV11-2 and TRBJ2-1; 8 bases agree with TRBD2. The V gene end was trimmed by 1 base and the J gene end by 6 bases; junction bases not matched to a gene: 5. This CDR3 has 15 amino acids. Germline V gene sequence: CDR1 SGHAT, CDR2 FQNNGV.

V usage is TRBV11-2 and J usage is TRBJ1-2; a possible D gene is TRBD1 (6 bases). The CDR3 sequence is 18 residues long. The germline gives CDR1 SGHAT, CDR2 FQNNGV. V was shortened by 1 base and J by 1 base, with 19 bases between the two germline ends. The CDR3 DNA sequence: TGTGCCAGCAGCTTAGGTTTCGCGACAGGCGAAATTAACTATGGCTACACCTTC. This codes for CASSLGFATGEINYGYTF.

J is TRBJ2-7 and V is TRBV11-2; D is perhaps TRBD1 (6 bases). This CDR3 is built from 15 residues. V was clipped by 5 bases and J by 3 bases, with 17 bases between them. From germline, CDR1 is SGHAT and CDR2 FQNNGV. The CDR3 here is CASSPEQGRGYEQYF. DNA of the CDR3: TGTGCCAGCAGCCCCGAACAGGGCCGCGGCTACGAGCAGTACTTC.

The rearrangement uses TRBV10-3 and TRBJ2-1; 9 bases agree with TRBD1. Unmatched junction bases numbered 2, after V lost 4 bases and J lost 4 bases. The germline CDR1 and CDR2 sequences are ENHRY and SYGVKD. There are 14 residues in the CDR3. The CDR3 nucleotides are TGTGCCATCAGTGGGGGACAGGGTTACAATGAGCAGTTCTTC. It yields the protein CAISGGQGYNEQFF.

This rearrangement joins TRBV7-2 to TRBJ1-2; 8 bases are a match to TRBD1. Losses at the gene ends were 1 base for V and 8 bases for J; bases not matched to a gene: 6. CDR3 length equals 14 residues. The germline V gene has CDR1 SGHTA and CDR2 FQGNSA. The CDR3 coding sequence is TGTGCCAGCAGCTTAGACGCAGGGGGCTTCGGCTACACCTTC. This gives the protein CASSLDAGGFGYTF.

This chain links TRBV6-5 with TRBJ1-2; a possible D gene is TRBD1 (5 bases). The CDR3 has 14 amino acids. V lost 5 bases, J lost 3 bases, and 13 bases lay in between. Germline CDR1 MNHEY, CDR2 SVGAGI. CDR3 amino acids: CASSRSGGDYGYTF. CDR3 sequence (DNA): TGTGCCAGCAGTCGGTCGGGGGGGGACTATGGCTACACCTTC.

The chain combines TRBV11-2 with TRBJ2-5, with D possibly matching TRBD2 (7 bases). Germline loops: CDR1 SGHAT, CDR2 FQNNGV. Trimming took off 5 bases at V and 5 bases at J, with 18 bases between the two ends. The CDR3 loop spans 15 amino acids. The CDR3 nucleotides are TGTGCCAGCAGCGTAGGGGGGGGTGATTGGGAGACCCAGTACTTC. Protein: CASSVGGGDWETQYF.

The V call is TRBV7-8, the J call TRBJ2-1; TRBD2 aligns across 16 bases. The CDR3 has 15 residues. V trimming: 8 bases; J trimming: 10 bases; junction bases outside the gene matches: 8. Germline V CDR1 and CDR2: SGHVS, FQNEAQ. For the CDR3, the DNA is TGTGCCAGCCGCGGGGGACTAGCGGGGGGGCGAGAGCAGTTCTTC. Translated, it gives CASRGGLAGGREQFF.

The chain combines TRBV18 with TRBJ1-1, with no clear D. With 3 bases removed from V and 0 bases from J, the gap between germline ends came to 8 bases. CDR3 length: 14 amino acids. Germline lookup yields CDR1 KGHSH and CDR2 LQKENI. CDR3 DNA sequence: TGTGCCAGCTCACCCGGACTAATGAACACTGAAGCTTTCTTT. This gives the protein CASSPGLMNTEAFF.

Of note for this clone: A junction end diverges from the germline sequence, so it may reflect a read error. The rearrangement links TRBV6-1 to TRBJ1-5; a possible D gene is TRBD1 (6 bases). This CDR3 contains 12 residues. Germline CDR1 is MNHNS and CDR2 is SASEGT. CDR3 sequence: CASSEPGTTPFF. In DNA form, the CDR3 reads TGTGCCAGCAGTGAACCCGGGACAACGCCTTTTTTT.

This clone came up a few times. This chain connects TRBV7-3 to TRBJ2-2, with D possibly being TRBD2 (6 bases). CDR3 length: 14 residues. CDR1 SGHTA and CDR2 FQGTGA come from the germline V gene. Trimming pared 5 bases from V and 5 bases from J, leaving 12 bases between. CDR3 amino acids: CASSQTRGTGELFF. CDR3 coding DNA: TGTGCCAGCAGCCAAACCCGGGGGACCGGGGAGCTGTTTTTT.

The chain employs TRBV6-1 and TRBJ1-1, with D hard to call. Germline lookup yields CDR1 MNHNS and CDR2 SASEGT. V was clipped by 0 bases and J by 6 bases, with 17 bases between them. This CDR3 region has 16 residues. The CDR3 spells CASSEANVGRWAEAFF. Here the CDR3 DNA reads TGTGCCAGCAGTGAAGCGAATGTGGGGAGATGGGCTGAAGCTTTCTTT.

The chain employs TRBV5-4 and TRBJ2-1; D ambiguous. Germline V lookup: CDR1 SGHNT, CDR2 YYREEE (reference sequence). Trimming removed 0 bases at V and 6 bases at J, with 4 bases between. This CDR3 has 12 amino acids. CDR3 DNA: TGTGCCAGCAGCTTGGCCGGCAATGAGCAGTTCTTC. It yields the protein CASSLAGNEQFF.

The chain is built from TRBV5-8 and TRBJ1-2; a weak D match, TRBD1 (6 bases). The CDR3 has 14 residues. Trimming cost V 5 bases and J 5 bases, with 16 bases left between them. From germline, CDR1 is SGHTS and CDR2 YDEGEE. The CDR3 here is CASRFGGAGYGYTF. The DNA of the CDR3 is TGTGCCAGCAGATTCGGGGGGGCCGGATATGGCTACACCTTC. The full variable domain, in which reference TRBV5-8 and TRBJ1-2 provide the parts outside the CDR3, is EAGVTQSPTHLIKTRGQQATLRCSPISGHTSVYWYQQALGLGLQFLLWYDEGEERNRGNFPPRFSGRQFPNYSSELNVNALELEDSALYLCASRFGGAGYGYTFGSGTRLTVV.

This chain uses TRBV21-1 with TRBJ1-1. TRBV21-1 is deemed a pseudogene. The length of the CDR3 is 16 residues. This CDR3 is CASSPRGGQENTEAFF. CDR3 nucleotides: TGTGCCAGCAGCCCAAGGGGAGGACAAGAGAACACTGAAGCTTTCTTT.

The genes are TRBV3-1 (or the pseudogene TRBV3-2) and TRBJ2-3, with 9 bases that match TRBD2. The CDR3 length is 13 residues. Germline lookup yields CDR1 LGHDT and CDR2 YNNKEL (reference sequence). The trim removed 1 base at V and 10 bases at J, leaving 3 bases unmatched. The CDR3, as DNA: TGTGCCAGCAGCCAAGTGGCGGGGGGGCCGCAGTATTTT. Its translation is CASSQVAGGPQYF.

The CDR3 DNA sequence: TGTGCCAGCAGTTCCCTGAGGAGTGAAGCTTTCTTT. Its protein is CASSSLRSEAFF. The J gene is TRBJ1-1, the V gene TRBV5-6, with D unresolved. The CDR3 sequence is 12 residues long. V was clipped by 5 bases and J by 7 bases, with 12 bases between them. Germline V CDR1 and CDR2: SGHDT, YYEEEE.

This rearrangement joins TRBV7-6 to TRBJ2-2; tentatively, D is TRBD2 (6 bases). The CDR3 runs 13 residues. Germline CDR1 SGHVS, CDR2 FNYEAQ. V dropped 2 bases and J dropped 7 bases, with 8 bases sitting between them. CDR3 DNA sequence: TGTGCCAGCAGCTTAAAGGAGGGCGGGGAGCTGTTTTTT. Encoded protein: CASSLKEGGELFF.

This clone has only one observation. The chain joins TRBV24-1 to TRBJ2-1, with D possibly being TRBD2 (5 bases). CDR1 and CDR2 (germline): KGHDR, SFDVKD. This CDR3 has 16 amino acids. V shed 4 bases and J shed 2 bases, with 14 bases lying between them. The CDR3 protein is CATSERVRGTYNEQFF. As DNA, the CDR3 is TGTGCCACCAGTGAACGGGTACGGGGAACCTACAATGAGCAGTTCTTC.

This rearrangement joins TRBV14 to TRBJ1-5, with D perhaps matching TRBD1 (6 bases). The CDR3 runs 15 residues. The ends were cut back, 0 bases at V and 7 bases at J, with 13 bases in the middle. Germline V gene sequence: CDR1 SGHDN, CDR2 FVKESK. CDR3 sequence (DNA): TGTGCCAGCAGCCAAGACTACCGGGGGGGCCAGCCCCAGCATTTT. This codes for CASSQDYRGGQPQHF.

The rearrangement uses TRBV20-1 and TRBJ1-1; tentative D call: TRBD1 (6 bases). The V and J ends lost 3 bases and 0 bases respectively, with 14 bases between them. This CDR3 spans 15 amino acids. CDR1 and CDR2 (germline): DFQATT, SNEGSKA (reference sequence). CDR3 nucleotides: TGCAGTGCTAGTAAAGGGGGGGGGATGAACACTGAAGCTTTCTTT. This encodes CSASKGGGMNTEAFF.